Below are 31 T cell receptor beta chains sequenced from a single sample in a study of CD8 T cells in ankylosing spondylitis. Using its own MiXCR run on the 5' RACE reads, TCRdb lists one record per CDR3 protein. The sample has fewer than 200,000 distinct CDR3 sequences, roughly 10% seen once. The sample comprised blood, either unsorted or a sorted T cell fraction (not recorded which). The receptor source for this set is a female donor with ankylosing spondylitis or in good health (not recorded which).

This clonotype showed up many times. The V and J genes are TRBV4-2 and TRBJ2-3; D not resolved. Deletions cut 3 bases from V and 4 bases from J, with 11 bases between. Germline CDR1 reads LGHNA; CDR2 reads YNFKEQ. The CDR3 has 14 residues. The CDR3 sequence: CASSHPDEPDTQYF. The CDR3 nucleotides read TGTGCCAGCAGCCATCCAGACGAGCCAGATACGCAGTATTTT.

The table lists this clonotype with a few counts. This sequence joins TRBV9 and TRBJ2-3, with no clear D. Germline assignment: CDR1 SGDLS and CDR2 YYNGEE. The CDR3 loop spans 16 amino acids. The V gene lost 2 bases and the J gene lost 0 bases, with 13 bases spanning the gap. Written as DNA, the CDR3 is TGTGCCAGCAGCGTCGCTATTACTTCTAGCACAGATACGCAGTATTTT. The encoded protein is CASSVAITSSTDTQYF.

This clonotype was detected ten times or more. The V and J genes are TRBV6-1 and TRBJ2-1; D perhaps matches TRBD2 (6 bases). The germline gives CDR1 MNHNS, CDR2 SASEGT. CDR3 length: 14 residues. V lost 6 bases and J 5 bases, leaving 14 bases between the germline ends. The CDR3 loop reads CASRIGTSDNEQFF. Here the CDR3 DNA reads TGTGCCAGCAGAATTGGGACTTCTGACAATGAGCAGTTCTTC.

A remark on this clonotype: This sequence may be a read error, since a much larger clone differs from it by one base. The rearrangement uses TRBV27 and TRBJ2-1; TRBD1 or TRBD2 may be the D gene (6 bases each). Germline lookup yields CDR1 MNHEY and CDR2 SMNVEV (reference sequence). The CDR3 extends over 15 amino acids. In DNA form, the CDR3 reads TGTGCCAGCAGTTTCATCGGGGGCTCCCACAATGAGCAGTTCTTC. Its protein is CASSFIGGSHNEQFF.

There are a few counts of this clonotype. CDR3 DNA sequence: TGTGCCAGTAGTATGGGGGCTGGCTTCACAGATACGCAGTATTTT. The encoded protein is CASSMGAGFTDTQYF. J is TRBJ2-3 and V is TRBV19; D is possibly TRBD1 (6 bases). CDR1 and CDR2 (germline): LNHDA, SQIVND (reference sequence). Trimming shortened V by 3 bases and J by 2 bases, and 12 bases separated the two germline ends. The CDR3 is 15 residues long.

V and J are TRBV4-3 and TRBJ2-2; D not certain. Trimming removed 6 bases from V and 5 bases from J, with 7 bases in between. Germline assignment: CDR1 LGHNA and CDR2 YSLEER. This CDR3 is 12 amino acids long. The CDR3 reads CASRGWTGELFF. CDR3 sequence (DNA): TGCGCCAGCAGGGGCTGGACCGGGGAGCTGTTTTTT.

The chain uses TRBV11-2 and TRBJ1-1; TRBD1 might be the D (6 bases). Trimming pared 1 base from V and 5 bases from J, leaving 26 bases between. The length of the CDR3 is 19 residues. The germline CDR1 and CDR2 sequences are SGHAT and FQNNGV. CDR3 protein: CASSLGYRGSRTSGTEAFF. The CDR3 region has the DNA TGTGCCAGCAGCTTAGGGTATAGGGGGTCCCGGACGTCGGGTACTGAAGCTTTCTTT.

This clonotype was seen repeatedly, ten times or more. The J gene is TRBJ2-3, the V gene TRBV11-2, with D perhaps TRBD1 (5 bases). Trimming took 2 bases from V and 11 from J, leaving 11 bases between them. The CDR3 sequence is 12 residues long. Per the germline V gene, CDR1 is SGHAT and CDR2 is FQNNGV. In DNA, the CDR3 is TGTGCCAGCAGCTTATCCCTAAGGGGGCAGTATTTT. Translation: CASSLSLRGQYF.

J is TRBJ2-3 and V is TRBV6-1; D unclear. This CDR3 has 15 residues. CDR1 is MNHNS and CDR2 is SASEGT in the germline V gene. The V end lost 0 bases, the J end lost 4 bases, and 11 bases lay between the germline ends. CDR3 sequence: CASSEAKLTSDTQYF. The CDR3 DNA reads as TGTGCCAGCAGTGAAGCCAAACTGACCTCAGATACGCAGTATTTT.

The table lists this clonotype with a few counts. J is TRBJ2-5 and V is TRBV5-8; TRBD1 matches at 10 bases. Looked up from germline, CDR1 is SGHTS and CDR2 is YDEGEE. V lost 4 bases and J lost 5; bases outside the gene matches: 14. The CDR3 covers 17 residues. The CDR3 reads CASSTGQGVAWGETQYF. CDR3 nucleotides: TGTGCCAGCAGCACCGGACAGGGGGTTGCTTGGGGGGAGACCCAGTACTTC.

This clonotype occurred many times. The DNA for the CDR3 is TGTGCCAGCAGCCGAGACCCGGATACGCAGTATTTT. Amino acids: CASSRDPDTQYF. The V gene is TRBV11-2, the J gene TRBJ2-3; the D is unclear. The ends were cut back, 5 bases at V and 6 bases at J, with 9 bases in the middle. Per the germline V gene, CDR1 is SGHAT and CDR2 is FQNNGV. The CDR3 has 12 amino acids.

The J gene is TRBJ2-1, the V gene TRBV25-1; TRBD2 is a possible D gene (6 bases). CDR3 length: 15 residues. V was clipped by 9 bases and J by 0 bases, with 15 bases between them. Germline V gene data show CDR1 as MGHDK and CDR2 as SYGVNS. This chain's CDR3 is CASSGVSSSYNEQFF. The DNA of the CDR3 is TGTGCCAGTAGCGGAGTGTCGAGCTCCTACAATGAGCAGTTCTTC.

This clonotype was observed a handful of times. The chain links TRBV5-1 to TRBJ2-2; 13 bases are shared with TRBD2. The CDR3 is 16 amino acids. Germline CDR1 is SGHRS and CDR2 is YFSETQ. Trimming removed 4 bases from V and 6 bases from J; junction bases left unmatched: 6. The CDR3 sequence: CASSATSGRAAGELFF. Written as DNA, the CDR3 is TGCGCCAGCAGCGCCACTAGCGGGAGGGCCGCCGGGGAGCTGTTTTTT.

In this sample, this clonotype turned up a few times. The chain uses TRBV4-3 and TRBJ2-1, with TRBD1 matching over 7 bases. CDR3 length: 13 amino acids. J was trimmed by 10 bases and V by 2 bases; bases with no gene match: 5. Germline V gene sequence: CDR1 LGHNA, CDR2 YSLEER. CDR3 nucleotide sequence: TGCGCCAGCAGCCAAAGACTGGGACAGGAGCAGTTCTTC. Translating it yields CASSQRLGQEQFF.

The V gene is TRBV7-3, the J gene TRBJ2-7; D ambiguous. This CDR3 is built from 15 residues. The germline V gene encodes CDR1 SGHTA and CDR2 FQGTGA. Between the trimmed V and J ends, which lost 0 bases and 2 bases, there was a span of 11 bases. The CDR3 reads CASSLTGGRTYEQYF. The CDR3 DNA is TGTGCCAGCAGCTTAACGGGTGGACGGACCTACGAGCAGTACTTC.

This clonotype came up many times. The chain recombines TRBV7-6 with TRBJ1-2; D might be TRBD1 (6 bases). Germline CDR1 is SGHVS and CDR2 is FNYEAQ. This CDR3 is 18 amino acids long. The V gene lost 0 bases and the J gene lost 3 bases, with 20 bases spanning the gap. The CDR3 DNA sequence: TGTGCCAGCAGCTTAGCTCAACGGGGGGCCGGGGGAGACTATGGCTACACCTTC. The encoded protein is CASSLAQRGAGGDYGYTF.

The rearrangement joins TRBV2 to TRBJ2-1; D is ambiguous. V lost 3 bases and J 8 bases, leaving 8 bases between the germline ends. The V gene's germline CDR1 is SNHLY and CDR2 FYNNEI. CDR3 length: 12 amino acids. As DNA, the CDR3 is TGTGCCAGCAGTGAGAGCATCTATGAGCAGTTCTTC. Its protein is CASSESIYEQFF. Drawing the rest from reference TRBV2 and TRBJ2-1, the complete variable domain is EPEVTQTPSHQVTQMGQEVILRCVPISNHLYFYWYRQILGQKVEFLVSFYNNEISEKSEIFDDQFSVERPDGSNFTLKIRSTKLEDSAMYFCASSESIYEQFFGPGTRLTVL.

This clonotype was seen once. The CDR3 loop is CASSPTEGLGELFF. The CDR3 nucleotides read TGTGCCAGCAGCCCAACGGAGGGGCTGGGGGAGCTGTTTTTT. The V call is TRBV9, the J call TRBJ2-2; tentatively, D is TRBD2 (6 bases). Per germline, CDR1 SGDLS and CDR2 YYNGEE. V was clipped by 4 bases and J by 8 bases, with 15 bases between them. This CDR3 region has 14 residues.

V usage is TRBV6-5 and J usage is TRBJ2-1; no clear D gene. In germline, CDR1 is MNHEY, CDR2 SVGAGI. CDR3 length equals 13 residues. Deletions cut 1 base from V and 8 bases from J, with 9 bases between. The CDR3 spells CASSYYLFDEQFF. CDR3 coding DNA: TGTGCCAGCAGTTACTATCTATTCGATGAGCAGTTCTTC.

This clonotype was seen ten or more times. The chain couples TRBV6-2 or TRBV6-3 to TRBJ2-7; D is ambiguous. The germline gives CDR1 MNHEY, CDR2 SVGEGT. The CDR3 is 13 residues long. The V end lost 7 bases, the J end lost 5 bases, and 15 bases lay between the germline ends. CDR3 amino acids: CASTHRYSDEQYF. The DNA for the CDR3 is TGTGCCAGCACCCATCGCTACAGCGACGAGCAGTACTTC.

This clonotype was counted between two and nine times. The chain joins TRBV20-1 to TRBJ1-5; perhaps TRBD1 as D (6 bases). The CDR3 is made up of 15 amino acids. V shed 6 bases and J shed 3 bases, with 18 bases lying between them. The germline gives CDR1 DFQATT, CDR2 SNEGSKA (reference sequence). The CDR3 here is CSAPTRGQPNQPQHF. The DNA for the CDR3 is TGCAGTGCACCTACCCGGGGGCAGCCCAATCAGCCCCAGCATTTT.

The genes are TRBV20-1 and TRBJ2-5, with D hard to call. Trimming took 0 bases from V and 5 from J, leaving 19 bases between them. The CDR3 contains 16 residues. Germline assignment: CDR1 DFQATT and CDR2 SNEGSKA (reference sequence). DNA for the CDR3: TGCAGTGCTAGAGATGGGCAAGGGAAAGCGTGGGAGACCCAGTACTTC. Protein product: CSARDGQGKAWETQYF.

In this sample, this clonotype turned up many times. The gene calls are TRBV12-3 or TRBV12-4 and TRBJ2-1, with 10 bases aligning to TRBD2. The CDR3 is 14 amino acids. The junction had 7 bases not matched to a gene; V was cut back by 7 bases and J by 7 bases. The CDR3, as DNA: TGTGCCAGCAACCTAGCGGGAGCGGATAATGAGCAGTTCTTC. Translation: CASNLAGADNEQFF.

V usage is TRBV10-2 and J usage is TRBJ1-5, with 7 bases identical to TRBD1. V lost 6 bases and J lost 7; bases outside the gene matches: 6. Looked up from germline, CDR1 is WSHSY and CDR2 is SAAADI. There are 13 residues in the CDR3. The CDR3 spells CASREGRGQPQHF. CDR3 DNA sequence: TGCGCCAGCAGGGAGGGCAGGGGGCAGCCCCAGCATTTT.

The chain carries TRBV15 and TRBJ2-1, with unresolved D. Germline V gene data show CDR1 as LNHNV and CDR2 as YYDKDF (reference sequence). This CDR3 spans 12 amino acids. V lost 5 bases and J lost 2, with 4 bases in between. CDR3 nucleotides: TGTGCCACCAGCGGGACCTACAATGAGCAGTTCTTC. Translation gives CATSGTYNEQFF.

This clonotype has a handful of counts. V usage is TRBV27 and J usage is TRBJ2-1; D not resolved. This CDR3 region has 12 residues. The germline V and J ends were trimmed by 8 bases and 2 bases, with 7 bases remaining between them. The V gene's germline CDR1 is MNHEY and CDR2 SMNVEV (reference sequence). The chain's CDR3 is CASGWTYNEQFF. CDR3 sequence (DNA): TGTGCCAGCGGGTGGACCTACAATGAGCAGTTCTTC.

This clonotype occurred a few times. The rearrangement uses TRBV7-2 and TRBJ2-1, with D maybe TRBD2 (6 bases). Per germline, CDR1 SGHTA and CDR2 FQGNSA. CDR3 size: 12 residues. The ends were cut back, 8 bases at V and 10 bases at J, with 15 bases in the middle. CDR3 sequence: CASGHGSWEQFF. For the CDR3, the DNA is TGTGCCAGCGGACACGGGAGTTGGGAGCAGTTCTTC.

This clonotype was observed many times. The chain couples TRBV5-6 to TRBJ1-5, with D tentatively TRBD1 (5 bases). V lost 0 bases to trimming and J lost 10 bases, with 14 bases between them. The CDR3 spans 14 residues. CDR1 and CDR2 from the germline V gene are SGHDT and YYEEEE. The CDR3 DNA reads TGTGCCAGCAGCTTGGCTGGGGGAACCCGACCCCAGCATTTT. Amino acids: CASSLAGGTRPQHF.

The rearrangement uses TRBV7-6 and TRBJ2-1; 9 nucleotides line up with TRBD2. Per the germline V gene, CDR1 is SGHVS and CDR2 is FNYEAQ. CDR3 length: 16 residues. The junction had 8 bases not matched to a gene; V was cut back by 5 bases and J by 3 bases. The CDR3 loop is CASSRRSGSYYNEQFF. The CDR3 DNA is TGTGCCAGCAGCAGACGTAGCGGGAGCTACTACAATGAGCAGTTCTTC.

The sample holds a few counts of this clonotype. The chain is built from TRBV7-6 and TRBJ2-7; tentative D call: TRBD2 (6 bases). With 3 bases removed from V and 5 bases from J, the gap between germline ends came to 14 bases. Germline assignment: CDR1 SGHVS and CDR2 FNYEAQ. The CDR3 sequence is 14 residues long. In DNA form, the CDR3 reads TGTGCCAGCAGCTTGTCTCAGGGACTCCACGAGCAGTACTTC. It yields the protein CASSLSQGLHEQYF.

In its sample, this clonotype was seen a few times. This chain links TRBV7-9 with TRBJ2-2; 10 nucleotides line up with TRBD1. This CDR3 has 16 amino acids. Germline loops: CDR1 SEHNR, CDR2 FQNEAQ (reference sequence). Trimming removed 4 bases from V and 3 bases from J; junction bases left unmatched: 5. CDR3 amino acids: CASSSRTGGDTGELFF. CDR3 nucleotide sequence: TGTGCCAGCAGCTCGAGGACAGGGGGAGACACCGGGGAGCTGTTTTTT.